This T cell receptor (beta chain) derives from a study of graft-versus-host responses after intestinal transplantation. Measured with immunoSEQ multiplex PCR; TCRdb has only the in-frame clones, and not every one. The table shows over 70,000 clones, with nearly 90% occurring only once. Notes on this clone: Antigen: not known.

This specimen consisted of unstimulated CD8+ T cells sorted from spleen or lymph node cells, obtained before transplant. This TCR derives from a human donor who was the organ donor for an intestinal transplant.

The CDR3 nucleotides are TGTGCCAGCAGCTCACCGGGACAGGGGATCGATGAGCAGTTCTTC. Translation gives CASSSPGQGIDEQFF. V usage is TRBV11-3 and J usage is TRBJ2-1; TRBD1 matches 10 bases. This CDR3 comprises 15 residues. V was pared by 4 bases and J by 8 bases, with 8 bases of the junction left unmatched. CDR1 SGHNT and CDR2 YENEEA come from the germline V gene.